This T cell receptor (beta chain) was recovered during a study of blood T cell repertoires in COVID-19. Study-wide background: Acute and convalescent COVID-19 specimens originated in the United States, Italy and Spain. The cDNA or gDNA used as material had been derived from T cells, B-cell-depleted T cells, or PBMCs.

Trimming at V came to 0 bases and at J to 0 bases, leaving 2 bases not matched to a gene. CDR3 size: 17 residues. Germline CDR1 is SNHLY and CDR2 is FYNNEI. This clone appeared a few times. Authors' methods: Reference gene primer amplification yielded estimated nucleated cell counts. Produced via immunoSEQ multiplex PCR; TCRdb's table is partial and in-frame only. V, J and clone size are those of that table, while D and trimming were read from the DNA. The data show around 110,000 clones, 65% to 85% seen once. The sample was peripheral blood. This TCR derives from a woman aged 70 to 79 with acute or convalescent COVID-19. This chain joins TRBV2 and TRBJ1-6, with 7 bases fitting TRBD1. CDR3 bases: TGTGCCAGCAGTGAAGCAAGGGGGCGCTCCTATAATTCACCCCTCCACTTT. It is translated as CASSEARGRSYNSPLHF. Variable domain in full (rest from reference TRBV2 and TRBJ1-6): EPEVTQTPSHQVTQMGQEVILRCVPISNHLYFYWYRQILGQKVEFLVSFYNNEISEKSEIFDDQFSVERPDGSNFTLKIRSTKLEDSAMYFCASSEARGRSYNSPLHFGNGTRLTVT.